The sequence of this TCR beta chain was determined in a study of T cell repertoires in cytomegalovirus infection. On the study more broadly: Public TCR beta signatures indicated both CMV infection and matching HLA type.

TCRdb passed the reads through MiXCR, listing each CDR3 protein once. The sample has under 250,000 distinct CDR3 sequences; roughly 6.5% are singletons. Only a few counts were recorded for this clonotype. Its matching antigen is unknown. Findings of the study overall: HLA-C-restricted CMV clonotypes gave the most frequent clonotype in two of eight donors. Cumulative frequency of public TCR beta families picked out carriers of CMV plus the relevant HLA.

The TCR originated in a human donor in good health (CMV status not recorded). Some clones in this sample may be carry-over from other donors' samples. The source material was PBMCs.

CDR3 amino acids: CSVEFSSGGESSYNEQFF. The CDR3 DNA sequence: TGCAGCGTTGAATTTTCTAGCGGGGGTGAAAGCTCCTACAATGAGCAGTTCTTC. The chain couples TRBV29-1 to TRBJ2-1, with 10 bases that match TRBD2. After removal of 2 bases from V and 0 bases from J, the junction contained 10 bases not matched to a gene. This CDR3 comprises 18 residues. The V gene's germline CDR1 is SQVTM and CDR2 ANQGSEA.